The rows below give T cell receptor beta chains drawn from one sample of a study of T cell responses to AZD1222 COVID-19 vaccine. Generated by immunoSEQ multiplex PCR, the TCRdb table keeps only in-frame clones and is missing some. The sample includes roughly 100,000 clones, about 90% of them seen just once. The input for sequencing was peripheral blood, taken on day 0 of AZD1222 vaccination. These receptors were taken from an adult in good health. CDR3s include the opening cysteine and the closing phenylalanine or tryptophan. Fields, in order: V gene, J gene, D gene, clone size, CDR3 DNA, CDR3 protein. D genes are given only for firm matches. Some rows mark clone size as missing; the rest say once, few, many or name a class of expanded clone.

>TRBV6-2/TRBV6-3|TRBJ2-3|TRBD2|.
TGTGCCAGCAGCCCGGGACTAGCGGGTCATACGCAGTATTTT
CASSPGLAGHTQYF
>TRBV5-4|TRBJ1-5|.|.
TGTGCCAGCAGCCCCGGGACGGGGGTATCGCCCCAGCATTTT
CASSPGTGVSPQHF
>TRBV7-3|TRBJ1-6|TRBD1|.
TGTGCCAGCAGCTTAACGGGGACAGGGAATAATTCACCCCTCCACTTT
CASSLTGTGNNSPLHF
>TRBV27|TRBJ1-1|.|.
TGTGCCAGCAGTTTAATAGGGGGAACCACTGAAGCTTTCTTT
CASSLIGGTTEAFF
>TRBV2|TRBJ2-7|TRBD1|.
TGTGCCAGCATTCAAGGGGACAGCTACTTTTACGAGCAGTACTTC
CASIQGDSYFYEQYF
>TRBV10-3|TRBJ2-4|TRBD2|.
TGTGCCATCAGTGAGGGGTCGGGGGGTCTTAACATTCAGTACTTC
CAISEGSGGLNIQYF
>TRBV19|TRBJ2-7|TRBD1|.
TGTGCCAGTAGTTCGGGACAGTCCTACGAGCAGTACTTC
CASSSGQSYEQYF
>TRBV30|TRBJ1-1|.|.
TGTGCCTGGAGTCCCGACAGAAACACTGAAGCTTTCTTT
CAWSPDRNTEAFF
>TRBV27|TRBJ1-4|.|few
TGTGCCAGCAGTTTAGGTCTGCATGAAAAACTGTTTTTT
CASSLGLHEKLFF
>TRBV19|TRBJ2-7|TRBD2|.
TGTGCCAGTAGTAAAAACGGGCTAGCGGAGGCCTACGAGCAGTACTTC
CASSKNGLAEAYEQYF
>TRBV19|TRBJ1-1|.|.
TGTGCCAGTAGTATAAGTGTCGGTTGGCAGACTGAAGCTTTCTTT
CASSISVGWQTEAFF
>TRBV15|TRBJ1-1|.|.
TGTGCCACCAGCAGTCAGGGTGGGAACACTGAAGCTTTCTTT
CATSSQGGNTEAFF
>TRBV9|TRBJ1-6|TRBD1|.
TGTGCCAGCAGCGGTAGAGAGGCAGGGGGTAATTCACCCCTCCACTTT
CASSGREAGGNSPLHF
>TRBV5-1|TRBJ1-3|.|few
TGCGCCAGCAGTCCGGACTCTCGCTCTGGAAACACCATATATTTT
CASSPDSRSGNTIYF
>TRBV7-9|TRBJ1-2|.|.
TGTGCCAGCAGCTTAGACGCAGGGGACGGCTATGGCTACACCTTC
CASSLDAGDGYGYTF
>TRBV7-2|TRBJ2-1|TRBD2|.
TGTGCCAGCGACCGCGGGAGAAGGGGTGAGCAGTTCTTC
CASDRGRRGEQFF
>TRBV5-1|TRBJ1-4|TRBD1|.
TGCGCCAGCAGCAGGGACAGGGGGCCCACTAATGAAAAACTGTTTTTT
CASSRDRGPTNEKLFF
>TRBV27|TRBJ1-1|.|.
TGTGCCAGCCTTCCCTGGGACCCGAACACTGAAGCTTTCTTT
CASLPWDPNTEAFF
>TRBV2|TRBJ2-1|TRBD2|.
TGTGCCAGCAGCCTAGCGGGAGGTTTTAATGAGCAGTTCTTC
CASSLAGGFNEQFF
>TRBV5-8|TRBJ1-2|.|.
TGTGCCAGCAGCTTTAGGACAGCCGACAACTATGGCTACACCTTC
CASSFRTADNYGYTF
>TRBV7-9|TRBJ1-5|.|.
TGTGCCAGCAGCTTAGGGACGGCCGATGGAACCCAGCATTTT
CASSLGTADGTQHF
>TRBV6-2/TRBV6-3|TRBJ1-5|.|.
TGTGCCAGCAGCAACGTGGGCAGGAGCGGTCAGCCCCAGCATTTT
CASSNVGRSGQPQHF
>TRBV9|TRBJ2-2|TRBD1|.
TGTGCCAGCAGCCCCGGACAGGGGGCGGGCGGGGAGCTGTTTTTT
CASSPGQGAGGELFF
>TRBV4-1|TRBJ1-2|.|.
TGCGCCAGCAGCCAAGTAGGGGGGGAAGGCTACACCTTC
CASSQVGGEGYTF
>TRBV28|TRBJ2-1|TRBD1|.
TGTGCCAGCATCGGAGGGGACAGGGCCCTTGAGCAGTTCTTC
CASIGGDRALEQFF
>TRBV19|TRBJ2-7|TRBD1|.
TGTGCCAGTAGTATACTGACAGGGGCGAGGAACGAGCAGTACTTC
CASSILTGARNEQYF
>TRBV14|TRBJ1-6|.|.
TGTGCCAGCAGCCAGCTGTATTCACCCCTCCACTTT
CASSQLYSPLHF
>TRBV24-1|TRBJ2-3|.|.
TGTGCCACCAGTCGAGCGGTTACAGATACGCAGTATTTT
CATSRAVTDTQYF
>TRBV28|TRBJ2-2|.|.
TGTGCCAGCACATTGGGCAGGGGTTATACCGGGGAGCTGTTTTTT
CASTLGRGYTGELFF
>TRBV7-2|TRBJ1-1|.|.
TGTGCCAGCAGCCCCCATGGGGGGCGAGGGAACACTGAAGCTTTCTTT
CASSPHGGRGNTEAFF
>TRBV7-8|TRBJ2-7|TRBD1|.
TGTGCCAGCAGGCGCGACCGGGACAGAGTAAACTACGAGCAGTACTTC
CASRRDRDRVNYEQYF
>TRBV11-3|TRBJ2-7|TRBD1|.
TGTGCCAGCAGCCGCGCTCCGGGACAGGGCTCCTACGAGCAGTACTTC
CASSRAPGQGSYEQYF
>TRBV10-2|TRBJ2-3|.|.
TGCGCCAGCAGTGACCCCAGGGCCCCTGCCCGGGATACGCAGTATTTT
CASSDPRAPARDTQYF